This T cell receptor beta chain was sequenced for a study of beta chain features in type 1 diabetes. Germline trimming cut 5 bases from V and 2 bases from J; bases unmatched to any gene: 8. This CDR3 has 15 amino acids. Germline CDR1 is SEHNR and CDR2 is FQNEAQ (reference sequence). Comments on this clone: Antigen: not known.

Study results and limitations: Reduced insertions and increased deletions marked VDJ junctions in type 1 diabetes patients. Shortening of TCRB CDR3s, moderate but significant, appeared in all four CD4+ subsets of Type 1 diabetes patients.

Researchers reported sorting CD4+ naive, central memory, regulatory and stem cell-like memory cells via CD45RO/CCR7/CD25/CD127/CD95/CD27. Sorting gave populations that all exceeded 98% purity. Reverse transcribing all isolated RNA meant expressed TCRB transcripts were sequenced. An average of around 3.4 million reads was obtained for naive, central memory and regulatory T cell samples. Measured with immunoSEQ multiplex PCR; TCRdb has only the in-frame clones, and not every one. The table has around 100,000 clones, under 30% seen once. Sequencing was carried out using central memory CD4+ T cells from blood. This chain links TRBV7-9 with TRBJ2-7; TRBD1 aligns across 8 bases. The clonotype was recovered from a woman younger than 30 with type 1 diabetes. CDR3 loop: CASSDIGQGAYEQYF. The CDR3 region has the DNA TGTGCCAGCAGCGATATTGGACAGGGAGCCTACGAGCAGTACTTC.